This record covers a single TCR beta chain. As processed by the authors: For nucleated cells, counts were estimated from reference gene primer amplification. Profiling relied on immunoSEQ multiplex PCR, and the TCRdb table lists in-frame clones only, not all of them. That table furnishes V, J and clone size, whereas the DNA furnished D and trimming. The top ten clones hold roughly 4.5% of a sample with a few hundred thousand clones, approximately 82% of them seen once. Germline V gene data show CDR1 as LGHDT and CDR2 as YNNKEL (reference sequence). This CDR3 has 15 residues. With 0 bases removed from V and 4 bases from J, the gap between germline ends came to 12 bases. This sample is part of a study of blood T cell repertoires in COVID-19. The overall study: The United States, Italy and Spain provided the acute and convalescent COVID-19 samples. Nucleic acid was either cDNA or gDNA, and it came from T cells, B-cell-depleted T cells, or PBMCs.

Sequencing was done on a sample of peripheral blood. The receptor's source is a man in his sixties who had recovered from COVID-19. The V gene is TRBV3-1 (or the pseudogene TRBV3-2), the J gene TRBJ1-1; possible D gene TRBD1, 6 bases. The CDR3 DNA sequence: TGTGCCAGCAGCCAAGACACCTTAGGGGGCACTGAAGCTTTCTTT. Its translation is CASSQDTLGGTEAFF.